This T cell receptor beta chain is drawn from a study of T cells in women clearing cervical HPV infection. Study-wide background: Case blood was drawn when the lesion was first found; control blood after infection became undetectable. With HLA typing for only a few women, HLA confounding remains possible. Study-level results: Controls had more TRBV6-7 (0.16%) than cases (about 0.11%).

Measured with immunoSEQ multiplex PCR; TCRdb has only the in-frame clones, and not every one. The record lists about 30,000 clones, of which the ten most abundant hold approximately 4.2%. Germline assignment: CDR1 GTSNPN and CDR2 SVGIG (reference sequence). With 0 bases clipped from V and 4 bases from J, the junction kept 9 bases outside the gene matches. The length of the CDR3 is 16 residues. Concerning this clone: The antigen is unknown. The read terminates 3 residues before the CDR3 end, so the remaining end is supplied by the germline J gene.

Sequencing was carried out using blood buffy coat. The rearrangement links TRBV30 to TRBJ2-1; TRBD2 agrees at 7 bases. The sequence was obtained from a woman aged 18 to 69 with a cervical HPV16 infection that either progressed to CIN3+ or cleared (not recorded which). The sequenced CDR3 bases are TGTGCCTGGAGTGTTGGAGCCAGCGGGACGTACAATGAG. The encoded protein is CAWSVGASGTYNE. The full CDR3 protein reads CAWSVGASGTYNEQFF.